These 28 T cell receptor beta chains originate from one sample sequenced in a study of cytomegalovirus exposure and HLA in healthy donors. TCRdb's copy holds only in-frame clones and misses some; the assay was immunoSEQ multiplex PCR. The sample carries 200,000 to 250,000 clones, roughly 84% recorded once. Sequenced input: PBMCs. These receptors were taken from a woman aged 25 to 39 in good health and CMV-seropositive.

This chain joins TRBV19 and TRBJ1-1; 7 positions match TRBD1. The CDR3 is 13 residues long. The V gene end was trimmed by 7 bases and the J gene end by 1 base; junction bases not matched to a gene: 3. The germline V gene encodes CDR1 LNHDA and CDR2 SQIVND (reference sequence). CDR3 coding DNA: TGTGCCAGTAAGGACAGGAGGAACACTGAAGCTTTCTTT. Translating it yields CASKDRRNTEAFF.

This chain uses TRBV11-2 with TRBJ2-7; 10 positions agree with TRBD2. Germline CDR1 SGHAT, CDR2 FQNNGV. This CDR3 has 15 amino acids. V shed 5 bases and J 4 bases; nucleotides not matched to a gene: 8. In nucleotides, the CDR3 is TGTGCCAGCAGCCCGAACCCTAGCGGGAGTTACGAGCAGTACTTC. As protein: CASSPNPSGSYEQYF.

In its sample, this clone was seen many times. V usage is TRBV13 and J usage is TRBJ2-1, with 11 positions matching TRBD2. Germline-derived CDR1 and CDR2 are PRHDT and FYEKMQ (reference sequence). J lost 8 bases, V lost 5 bases, and 23 bases had no gene match. CDR3 length: 20 amino acids. The CDR3 loop is CASSSIGTSGNPRLLDEQFF. The CDR3 DNA reads as TGTGCCAGCAGCAGCATCGGGACTAGCGGAAATCCCCGCCTACTCGATGAGCAGTTCTTC.

The gene calls are TRBV11-2 and TRBJ2-7, with D possibly being TRBD2 (6 bases). Germline CDR1 reads SGHAT; CDR2 reads FQNNGV. Trimming took off 7 bases at V and 0 bases at J, with 22 bases between the two ends. The CDR3 length is 17 residues. The CDR3 is CASIDARGARPSYEQYF. The CDR3 bases are TGTGCCAGCATTGACGCGCGCGGGGCTCGACCCTCCTACGAGCAGTACTTC.

The chain recombines TRBV4-1 with TRBJ1-4, with D uncertain. Between the trimmed V and J ends, which lost 2 bases and 7 bases, there was a span of 2 bases. Germline loops: CDR1 MGHRA, CDR2 YSYEKL. CDR3 size: 11 residues. The CDR3 DNA sequence: TGCGCCAGCAGCCAAAGTGAAAAACTGTTTTTT. It encodes CASSQSEKLFF.

The genes are TRBV2 and TRBJ2-1; possibly TRBD2 for D (6 bases). Germline loops: CDR1 SNHLY, CDR2 FYNNEI. The CDR3 spans 15 residues. V dropped 10 bases and J dropped 2 bases, with 18 bases sitting between them. In nucleotides, the CDR3 is TGTGCCACCTCCTGGGACTCCCCGGCCTACAATGAGCAGTTCTTC. Protein sequence: CATSWDSPAYNEQFF.

This clone has a handful of counts. V usage is TRBV4-1 and J usage is TRBJ2-7, with D perhaps TRBD1 or TRBD2 (5 bases each). V gave up 0 bases and J gave up 2 bases, with 17 bases separating them. The CDR3 sequence is 17 residues long. The germline V gene has CDR1 MGHRA and CDR2 YSYEKL. CDR3 residues: CASSQDPGNAGTYEQYF. The CDR3, as DNA: TGCGCCAGCAGCCAAGATCCAGGGAACGCGGGCACCTACGAGCAGTACTTC.

This clone was picked up one time. This sequence joins TRBV28 and TRBJ2-7; D gene uncertain. V was clipped by 5 bases and J by 5 bases, with 7 bases between them. Germline CDR1 MDHEN, CDR2 SYDVKM. This CDR3 has 11 amino acids. For the CDR3, the DNA is TGTGCCAGCAGTCGGTACAACGAGCAGTACTTC. Amino acid sequence: CASSRYNEQYF.

The CDR3 sequence: CASSVLPNQPQHF. Here the CDR3 DNA reads TGTGCCAGCAGCGTATTACCGAATCAGCCCCAGCATTTT. V is TRBV11-3 and J is TRBJ1-5; D is unresolved. V was shortened by 5 bases and J by 4 bases, with 9 bases between the two germline ends. Germline CDR1 is SGHNT and CDR2 is YENEEA. The CDR3 sequence is 13 residues long.

This clone was counted a single time. The chain joins TRBV4-3 to TRBJ2-3; possibly TRBD1 for D (5 bases). The germline V gene encodes CDR1 LGHNA and CDR2 YSLEER. Between the trimmed V and J ends, which lost 3 bases and 5 bases, there was a span of 9 bases. The CDR3 consists of 13 residues. This chain's CDR3 is CASSQDRGDTQYF. CDR3 DNA sequence: TGCGCCAGCAGCCAGGATAGGGGAGATACGCAGTATTTT.

This clone was seen once. This rearrangement joins TRBV5-1 to TRBJ1-1, with D possibly being TRBD1 (5 bases). CDR1 SGHRS and CDR2 YFSETQ come from the germline V gene. The V end was cut by 3 bases, the J end by 2 bases, with 17 bases between. This CDR3 has 16 amino acids. CDR3 DNA: TGCGCCAGCAGCTCCGGCCTTAGGGGTATTAACACTGAAGCTTTCTTT. It yields the protein CASSSGLRGINTEAFF. Full variable domain (missing parts from reference TRBV5-1 and TRBJ1-1): KAGVTQTPRYLIKTRGQQVTLSCSPISGHRSVSWYQQTPGQGLQFLFEYFSETQRNKGNFPGRFSGRQFSNSRSEMNVSTLELGDSALYLCASSSGLRGINTEAFFGQGTRLTVV.

This clone occurred once. V and J are TRBV9 and TRBJ2-1; 11 bases match TRBD2. CDR3 length: 16 amino acids. Per germline, CDR1 SGDLS and CDR2 YYNGEE. The V segment lost 4 bases and the J segment 9 bases; nucleotides outside the gene matches: 12. CDR3 protein: CASSSDIAGGEAEQFF. Here the CDR3 DNA reads TGTGCCAGCAGCTCCGATATAGCGGGAGGGGAGGCTGAGCAGTTCTTC.

V usage is TRBV4-2 and J usage is TRBJ1-2; D unresolved. V lost 0 bases, J lost 4 bases, and 9 bases lay in between. The length of the CDR3 is 14 residues. Germline-derived CDR1 and CDR2 are LGHNA and YNFKEQ. The CDR3 sequence: CASSQDRSSYGYTF. CDR3 bases: TGTGCCAGCAGCCAAGATCGATCGAGCTATGGCTACACCTTC.

V gene TRBV11-3 combines with J gene TRBJ1-1; 7 nucleotides agree with TRBD1. V was pared by 5 bases and J by 7 bases, with 4 bases of the junction left unmatched. In germline, CDR1 is SGHNT, CDR2 YENEEA. This CDR3 comprises 12 residues. CDR3 sequence: CASSPGQLEAFF. CDR3 bases: TGTGCCAGCAGCCCGGGACAGCTTGAAGCTTTCTTT.

The chain joins TRBV6-5 to TRBJ1-1; TRBD1 agrees at 9 bases. The CDR3 sequence is 13 residues long. V gave up 4 bases and J gave up 10 bases; unmatched junction bases: 7. Germline V CDR1 and CDR2: MNHEY, SVGAGI. CDR3 amino acids: CASSSGTGRRAFF. Written as DNA, the CDR3 is TGTGCCAGCAGTTCCGGGACAGGGAGGAGAGCTTTCTTT.

V and J are TRBV5-4 and TRBJ2-3; perhaps TRBD2 as D (5 bases). The germline V gene encodes CDR1 SGHNT and CDR2 YYREEE (reference sequence). V shed 2 bases and J shed 4 bases, with 8 bases lying between them. There are 13 residues in the CDR3. CDR3 DNA sequence: TGTGCCAGCAGCTTAGGGAGCCCAGATACGCAGTATTTT. Residues: CASSLGSPDTQYF.

This clone was seen a single time. This chain joins TRBV2 and TRBJ1-4; 7 bases align to TRBD1. This CDR3 spans 15 amino acids. Germline loops: CDR1 SNHLY, CDR2 FYNNEI. V lost 7 bases, J lost 3 bases, and 8 bases stayed unmatched. The CDR3 sequence: CASNLPQGSNEKLFF. The CDR3 DNA follows: TGTGCCAGCAATTTACCACAGGGGTCTAATGAAAAACTGTTTTTT.

The rearrangement joins TRBV30 to TRBJ1-1, with 9 bases matching TRBD1. CDR3 length: 16 residues. Looked up from germline, CDR1 is GTSNPN and CDR2 is SVGIG (reference sequence). J gave up 4 bases and V 4 bases, and 13 bases lay outside the gene matches. Here the CDR3 reads CAWTRDRGFIRTEAFF. The DNA for the CDR3 is TGTGCCTGGACCCGAGACAGGGGGTTTATTCGCACTGAAGCTTTCTTT.

This clone was recorded a few times. The chain couples TRBV4-1 to TRBJ2-7; D ambiguous. V lost 5 bases and J 2 bases, leaving 10 bases between the germline ends. This CDR3 has 13 residues. The germline gives CDR1 MGHRA, CDR2 YSYEKL. The CDR3 bases are TGCGCCAGCAGCACGGACCCCACCTACGAGCAGTACTTC. Encoded protein: CASSTDPTYEQYF.

This chain connects TRBV13 to TRBJ2-3, with 8 bases aligning to TRBD2. Trimming at V came to 4 bases and at J to 4 bases, leaving 7 bases not matched to a gene. The CDR3 runs to 15 residues. From germline, CDR1 is PRHDT and CDR2 FYEKMQ (reference sequence). CDR3 loop: CASSYPGGPSDTQYF. Here the CDR3 DNA reads TGTGCCAGCAGCTATCCGGGAGGGCCCTCAGATACGCAGTATTTT.

V and J are TRBV6-5 and TRBJ2-5; D perhaps matches TRBD1 (6 bases). V was shortened by 6 bases and J by 5 bases, with 19 bases between the two germline ends. This CDR3 is 15 amino acids long. Germline CDR1 and CDR2: MNHEY and SVGAGI. The CDR3 is CASRARGRGRETQYF. The DNA for the CDR3 is TGTGCCAGCAGAGCCCGGGGCAGGGGACGGGAGACCCAGTACTTC.

The genes are TRBV4-1 and TRBJ1-2, with 7 positions matching TRBD1. The germline V gene has CDR1 MGHRA and CDR2 YSYEKL. The ends lost 4 bases at V and 4 bases at J; junction bases unmatched: 9. The CDR3 covers 15 residues. The CDR3 is CASSPRQGYLYGYTF. The CDR3 bases are TGCGCCAGCAGCCCACGACAGGGTTATCTCTATGGCTACACCTTC.

The V gene is TRBV4-3, the J gene TRBJ1-5, with D hard to call. Germline V gives CDR1 LGHNA, CDR2 YSLEER. V was cut by 1 base and J by 5 bases, with 15 bases left in between. The CDR3 totals 16 residues. In nucleotides, the CDR3 is TGCGCCAGCAGCCAAGGGGCGTTCCCTCTTCATCAGCCCCAGCATTTT. Amino acid sequence: CASSQGAFPLHQPQHF.

This clone was seen once. This sample also contains other DNA sequences that code for the same CDR3. The chain carries TRBV9 and TRBJ2-3; D not certain. There are 12 residues in the CDR3. With 0 bases removed from V and 5 bases from J, the gap between germline ends came to 4 bases. The germline V gene encodes CDR1 SGDLS and CDR2 YYNGEE. Here the CDR3 reads CASSVDLDTQYF. The CDR3 nucleotides read TGTGCCAGCAGCGTAGATCTAGATACGCAGTATTTT.

This rearrangement joins TRBV7-8 to TRBJ2-3; the D is unclear. Trimming shortened V by 0 bases and J by 3 bases, and 7 bases separated the two germline ends. The CDR3 length is 14 residues. Germline lookup yields CDR1 SGHVS and CDR2 FQNEAQ. The CDR3 DNA follows: TGTGCCAGCAGCTTAGCGACCGGGACAGATACGCAGTATTTT. As protein: CASSLATGTDTQYF.

The chain joins TRBV5-1 to TRBJ2-3; 7 nucleotides align to TRBD1. V lost 3 bases to trimming and J lost 2 bases; unmatched junction nucleotides: 3. Germline V gives CDR1 SGHRS, CDR2 YFSETQ. CDR3 size: 14 residues. CDR3 sequence (DNA): TGCGCCAGCAGCTGGGGACAGCTCACAGATACGCAGTATTTT. Protein product: CASSWGQLTDTQYF.

The chain has TRBV5-1 and TRBJ2-2; 7 bases are shared with TRBD2. The V and J ends lost 4 bases and 1 base, in that order; junction bases with no gene match: 4. CDR1 SGHRS and CDR2 YFSETQ come from the germline V gene. CDR3 length: 15 amino acids. In DNA, the CDR3 is TGCGCCAGCAGCCGTCTAGCGGTGAACACCGGGGAGCTGTTTTTT. Translated, it gives CASSRLAVNTGELFF.

This clone was seen once. This chain uses TRBV19 with TRBJ2-7; 11 nucleotides line up with TRBD2. The length of the CDR3 is 15 residues. In germline, CDR1 is LNHDA, CDR2 SQIVND (reference sequence). Losses at the gene ends were 4 bases for V and 3 bases for J; bases not matched to a gene: 5. The CDR3 DNA reads TGTGCCAGTAGTAGGCGACTAGCGGGGAACTACGAGCAGTACTTC. This gives the protein CASSRRLAGNYEQYF.